This T cell receptor (beta chain) was obtained from a study of Ad26.COV2.S vaccination and SARS-CoV-2 variants. For the study at large: COV1001, an Ad26.COV2.S trial, supplied this vaccine-arm donor.

This CDR3 region has 14 residues. CDR1 is LNHNV and CDR2 is YYDKDF in the germline V gene (reference sequence). Trimming stripped 5 bases from V and 2 bases from J, with 10 bases between. This clone was seen more than once but under ten times. Method: immunoSEQ multiplex PCR; TCRdb's copy keeps in-frame clones and lacks some. The table shows approximately 400,000 clones, with about 80% occurring only once. Treatment of the sample: around 19 received Ad26.COV2.S at low or high dose, single or two shots; roughly 5 received placebo; per-sample allocation not given. Sampling occurred on day 63 after the first vaccine or placebo injection. Within Boston, the person who donated was an adult of 18-55 years. Its platform was an Ad26 vector, and its expressed antigen was Wuhan-strain SARS-CoV-2 spike.

This chain joins TRBV15 and TRBJ1-5; D ambiguous. The input for sequencing was peripheral blood, taken in a trial of Ad26.COV2.S vaccine versus placebo. This clonotype was sampled from a person between 18 and 60 years old who received the Ad26.COV2.S COVID-19 vaccine or a placebo. The CDR3 coding sequence is TGTGCCACCAGCGCGCCCCTGGGCAATCAGCCCCAGCATTTT. It encodes CATSAPLGNQPQHF.